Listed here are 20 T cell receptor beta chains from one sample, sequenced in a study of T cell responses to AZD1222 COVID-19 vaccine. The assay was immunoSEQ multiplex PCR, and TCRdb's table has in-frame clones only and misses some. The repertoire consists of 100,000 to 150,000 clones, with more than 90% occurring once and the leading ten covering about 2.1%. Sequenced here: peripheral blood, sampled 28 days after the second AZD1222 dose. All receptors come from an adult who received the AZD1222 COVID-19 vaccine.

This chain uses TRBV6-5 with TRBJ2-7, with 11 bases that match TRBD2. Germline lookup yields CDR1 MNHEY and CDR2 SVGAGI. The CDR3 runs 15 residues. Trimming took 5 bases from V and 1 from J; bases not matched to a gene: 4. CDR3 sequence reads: CASSLGLAGSYEQYV. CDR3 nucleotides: TGTGCCAGCAGTCTTGGACTAGCGGGTTCCTACGAGCAGTACGTC.

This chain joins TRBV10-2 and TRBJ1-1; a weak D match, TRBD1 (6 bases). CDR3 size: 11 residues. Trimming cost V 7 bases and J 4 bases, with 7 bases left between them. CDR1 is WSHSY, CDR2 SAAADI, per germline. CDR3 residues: CASIGGTEAFF. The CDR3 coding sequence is TGCGCCAGCATAGGGGGCACTGAAGCTTTCTTT.

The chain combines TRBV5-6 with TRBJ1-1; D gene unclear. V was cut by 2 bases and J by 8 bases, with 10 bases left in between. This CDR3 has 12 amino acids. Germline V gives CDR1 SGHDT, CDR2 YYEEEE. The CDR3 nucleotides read TGTGCCAGCAGCTTTGGGCCGGGGGAAGCTTTCTTT. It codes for CASSFGPGEAFF.

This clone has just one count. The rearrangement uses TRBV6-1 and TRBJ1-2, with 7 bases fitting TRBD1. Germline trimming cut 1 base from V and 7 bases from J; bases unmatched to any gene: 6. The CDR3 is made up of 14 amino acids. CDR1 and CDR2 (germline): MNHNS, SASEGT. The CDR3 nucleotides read TGTGCCAGCAGTGAAGGTCTTGGACAGGCTGGCTACACCTTC. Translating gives CASSEGLGQAGYTF.

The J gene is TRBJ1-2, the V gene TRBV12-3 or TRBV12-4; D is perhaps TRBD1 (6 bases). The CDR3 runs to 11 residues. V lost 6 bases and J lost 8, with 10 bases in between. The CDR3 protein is CASSYGQGYTF. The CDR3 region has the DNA TGTGCCAGCAGCTACGGACAGGGCTACACCTTC.

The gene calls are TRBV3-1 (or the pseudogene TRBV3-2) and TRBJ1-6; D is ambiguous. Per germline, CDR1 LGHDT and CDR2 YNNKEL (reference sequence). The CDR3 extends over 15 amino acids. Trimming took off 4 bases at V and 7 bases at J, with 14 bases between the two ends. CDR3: CASSPLDGANSPLHF. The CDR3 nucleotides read TGTGCCAGCAGCCCGCTGGACGGAGCCAATTCACCCCTCCACTTT.

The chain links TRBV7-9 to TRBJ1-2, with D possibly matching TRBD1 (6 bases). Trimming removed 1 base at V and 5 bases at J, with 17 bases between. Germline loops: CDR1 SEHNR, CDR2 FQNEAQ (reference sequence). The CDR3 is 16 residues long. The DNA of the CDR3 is TGTGCCAGCAGCTTAGTATTGGCAGGGGCGGGGTATGGCTACACCTTC. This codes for CASSLVLAGAGYGYTF.

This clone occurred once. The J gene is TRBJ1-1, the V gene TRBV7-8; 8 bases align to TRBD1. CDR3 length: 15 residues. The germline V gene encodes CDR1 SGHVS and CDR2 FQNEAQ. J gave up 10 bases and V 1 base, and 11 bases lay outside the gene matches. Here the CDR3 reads CASSLGTSGGGIAFF. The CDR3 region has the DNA TGTGCCAGCAGCTTAGGTACCTCAGGGGGCGGTATAGCTTTCTTT.

DNA for the CDR3: TGTGCCAGAAGCTTATGGCAGGGGCGAGGTAATTCACCCCTCCACTTT. Its protein product is CARSLWQGRGNSPLHF. The rearrangement links TRBV5-3 to TRBJ1-6, with D tentatively TRBD1 (6 bases). TRBV5-3 counts as an open reading frame of uncertain function. This CDR3 spans 16 amino acids. V lost 2 bases to trimming and J lost 6 bases, with 15 bases between them.

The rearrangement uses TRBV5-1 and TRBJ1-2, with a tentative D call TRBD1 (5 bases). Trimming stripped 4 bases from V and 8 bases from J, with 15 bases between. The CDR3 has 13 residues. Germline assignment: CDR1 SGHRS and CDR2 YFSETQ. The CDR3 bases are TGCGCCAGCAGCCCGGACATCTTTGTCGGCTACACCTTC. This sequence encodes CASSPDIFVGYTF.

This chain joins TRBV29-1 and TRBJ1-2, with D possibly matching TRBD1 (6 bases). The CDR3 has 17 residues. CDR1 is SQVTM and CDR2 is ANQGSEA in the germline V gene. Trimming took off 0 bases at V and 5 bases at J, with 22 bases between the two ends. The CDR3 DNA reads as TGCAGCGTTGAAGAATGGAAAGGACAGACCCCTGGATATGGCTACACCTTC. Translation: CSVEEWKGQTPGYGYTF.

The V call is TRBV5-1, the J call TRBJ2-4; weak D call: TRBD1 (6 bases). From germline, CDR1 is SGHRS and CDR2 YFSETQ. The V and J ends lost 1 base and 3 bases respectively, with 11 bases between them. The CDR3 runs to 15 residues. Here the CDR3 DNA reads TGCGCCAGCAGCTTGACAGGGCAGGACAAAAACATTCAGTACTTC. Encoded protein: CASSLTGQDKNIQYF.

As DNA, the CDR3 is TGTGCCAGCAGCTTAACAGGGCCCATGAACACTGAAGCTTTCTTT. Translating gives CASSLTGPMNTEAFF. V usage is TRBV7-2 and J usage is TRBJ1-1, with D possibly TRBD1 on 6 matching bases. V lost 2 bases, J lost 0 bases, and 10 bases lay in between. The CDR3 runs 15 residues. Germline-derived CDR1 and CDR2 are SGHTA and FQGNSA.

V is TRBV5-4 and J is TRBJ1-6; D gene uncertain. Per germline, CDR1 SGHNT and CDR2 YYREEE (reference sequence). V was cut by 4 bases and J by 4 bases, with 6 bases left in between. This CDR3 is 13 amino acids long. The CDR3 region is CASSLDYNSPLHF. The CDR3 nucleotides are TGTGCCAGCAGCCTGGATTATAATTCACCCCTCCACTTT.

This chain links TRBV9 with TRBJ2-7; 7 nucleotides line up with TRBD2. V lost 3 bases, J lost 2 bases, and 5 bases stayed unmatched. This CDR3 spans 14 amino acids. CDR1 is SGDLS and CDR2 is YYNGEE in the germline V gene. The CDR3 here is CASSGSGAPYEQYF. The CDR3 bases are TGTGCCAGCAGCGGGAGCGGGGCCCCCTACGAGCAGTACTTC.

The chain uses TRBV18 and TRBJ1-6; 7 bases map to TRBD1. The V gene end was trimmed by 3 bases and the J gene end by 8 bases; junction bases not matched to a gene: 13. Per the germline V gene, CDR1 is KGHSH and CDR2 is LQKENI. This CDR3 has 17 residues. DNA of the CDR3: TGTGCCAGCTCACCCGGGACAGCCTCGGGACCACATTCACCCCTCCACTTT. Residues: CASSPGTASGPHSPLHF.

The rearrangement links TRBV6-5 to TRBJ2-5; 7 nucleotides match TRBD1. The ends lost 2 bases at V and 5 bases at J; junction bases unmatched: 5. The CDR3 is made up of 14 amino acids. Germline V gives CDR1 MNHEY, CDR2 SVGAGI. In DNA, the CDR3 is TGTGCCAGCAGTTACGTTGGGACAGCGGAGACCCAGTACTTC. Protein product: CASSYVGTAETQYF.

The CDR3 loop reads CASTPGAEAQYF. CDR3 nucleotides: TGTGCCAGCACCCCGGGGGCCGAGGCCCAGTACTTC. V usage is TRBV7-2 and J usage is TRBJ2-5; D is possibly TRBD1 or TRBD2 (6 bases each). From germline, CDR1 is SGHTA and CDR2 FQGNSA. The V gene lost 7 bases and the J gene lost 9 bases, with 15 bases spanning the gap. The CDR3 consists of 12 residues.

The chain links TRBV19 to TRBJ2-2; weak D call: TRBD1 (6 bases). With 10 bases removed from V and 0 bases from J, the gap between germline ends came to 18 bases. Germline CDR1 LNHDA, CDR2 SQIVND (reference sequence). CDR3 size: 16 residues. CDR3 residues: CATSGVGQANTGELFF. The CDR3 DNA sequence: TGTGCCACCTCAGGGGTGGGACAAGCGAACACCGGGGAGCTGTTTTTT.

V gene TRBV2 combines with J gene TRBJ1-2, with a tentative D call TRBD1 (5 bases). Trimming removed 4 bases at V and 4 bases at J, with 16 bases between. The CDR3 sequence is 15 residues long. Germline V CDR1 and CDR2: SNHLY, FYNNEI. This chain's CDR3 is CASSALLTALYGYTF. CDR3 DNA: TGTGCCAGCAGTGCCCTATTGACAGCCCTCTATGGCTACACCTTC.